This TCR beta chain appears in the sequencing data of a study of cytomegalovirus exposure and HLA in healthy donors. Overall study findings and caveats: It was confirmed in vitro that three of the CMV-associated chains were specific for CMV antigens.

Worth noting for this clone: Its specificity is unknown.

13 Jbeta primers and 60 Vbeta primers were used for the PCR. Data came from immunoSEQ multiplex PCR; TCRdb stores just in-frame clones and leaves some out. The data hold about 170,000 clones, with over 80% observed a single time. The CDR3 loop spans 14 amino acids. From germline, CDR1 is SEHNR and CDR2 FQNEAQ (reference sequence). The V end was cut by 3 bases, the J end by 3 bases, with 11 bases between. The sample taken for sequencing was PBMCs. The chain has TRBV7-9 and TRBJ2-5; tentatively, D is TRBD2 (6 bases). This TCR was sampled from a boy under 10 years old in good health and CMV-seronegative. Here the CDR3 DNA reads TGTGCCAGCAGCTTCGAGCGGGCCAAAGAGACCCAGTACTTC. Its translation: CASSFERAKETQYF.